This TCR beta chain was sequenced during a study of identical twins. In this sample, this clonotype turned up many times. The antigen remains undetermined. Study results and caveats: Out-of-frame alpha sequences shared by twins were enriched for low generation probability. Possibly, invariant MAIT and iNKT cells partly confounded zero-insertion analyses.

The authors used template switching to add a universal primer site and gave cDNA unique molecular identifiers. TCRdb redid the calling of the 5' RACE reads with MiXCR, one entry per CDR3 protein. The sample has 420,000 or so distinct CDR3 sequences; around 20% are singletons. This CDR3 is built from 15 residues. Germline CDR1 reads MNHNS; CDR2 reads SASEGT. V shed 6 bases and J shed 0 bases, with 12 bases lying between them. The chain combines TRBV6-1 with TRBJ1-3, with D maybe TRBD1 (5 bases). The sequence derives from a man in his fifties in good health. The sample taken for sequencing was naive T cells sorted from blood. CDR3 in amino acids: CASSQTVFSGNTIYF. The CDR3 coding sequence is TGTGCCAGCAGCCAGACAGTTTTCTCTGGAAACACCATATATTTT.